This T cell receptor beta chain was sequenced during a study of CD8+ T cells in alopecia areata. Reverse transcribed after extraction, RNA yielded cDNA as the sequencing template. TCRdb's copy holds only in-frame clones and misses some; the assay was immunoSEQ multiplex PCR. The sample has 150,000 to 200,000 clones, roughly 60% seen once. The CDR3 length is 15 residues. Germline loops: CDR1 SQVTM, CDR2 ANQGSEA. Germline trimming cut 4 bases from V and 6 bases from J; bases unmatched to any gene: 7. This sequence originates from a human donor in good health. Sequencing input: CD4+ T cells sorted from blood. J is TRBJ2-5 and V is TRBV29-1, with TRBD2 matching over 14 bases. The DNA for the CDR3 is TGCAGCGTTGCTGGGACTAGCGGGAGCCAGAAGACCCAGTACTTC. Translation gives CSVAGTSGSQKTQYF.